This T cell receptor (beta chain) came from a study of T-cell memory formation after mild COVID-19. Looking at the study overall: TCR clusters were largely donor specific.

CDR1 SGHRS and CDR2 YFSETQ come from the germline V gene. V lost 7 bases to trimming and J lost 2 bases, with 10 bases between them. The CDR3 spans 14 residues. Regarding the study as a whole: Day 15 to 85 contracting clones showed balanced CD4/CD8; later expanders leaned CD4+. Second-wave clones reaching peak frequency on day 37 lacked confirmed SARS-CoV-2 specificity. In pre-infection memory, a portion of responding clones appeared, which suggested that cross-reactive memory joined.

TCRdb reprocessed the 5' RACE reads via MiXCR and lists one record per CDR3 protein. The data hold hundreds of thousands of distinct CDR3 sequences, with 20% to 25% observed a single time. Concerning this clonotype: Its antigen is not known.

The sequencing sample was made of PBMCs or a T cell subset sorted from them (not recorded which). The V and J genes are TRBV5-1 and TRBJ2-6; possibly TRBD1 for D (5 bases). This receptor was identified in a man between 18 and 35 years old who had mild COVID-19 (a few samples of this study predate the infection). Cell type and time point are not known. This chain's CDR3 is CASAGFTGANVLTF. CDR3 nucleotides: TGCGCCAGCGCAGGGTTCACTGGGGCCAACGTCCTGACTTTC.